The T cell receptor (beta chain) under discussion was sequenced for a study of beta chain features in type 1 diabetes. Study results and caveats: Shorter TCRB CDR3s, moderately but significantly so, marked every one of the four CD4+ subsets in Type 1 diabetes patients. The study found that naive, central memory and Treg TCRB repertoires appeared more similar in patients than in healthy donors. Type 1 diabetes patients showed fewer insertions and more deletions at VDJ junctions.

As to this clone: Its cognate antigen is unknown.

Each donor gave one heparinised blood draw averaging about 120 mL. The authors sorted CD4+ naive, central memory, regulatory and stem cell-like memory cells via CD45RO/CCR7/CD25/CD127/CD95/CD27. Looked up from germline, CDR1 is SGHRS and CDR2 is YFSETQ. This CDR3 has 14 residues. Trimming stripped 0 bases from V and 2 bases from J, with 8 bases between. Reverse transcription of all isolated RNA meant that expressed TCRB transcripts were sequenced. Using immunoSEQ multiplex PCR, the repertoire was profiled, and TCRdb retains in-frame clones only, with some absent. The profile shows about 120,000 clones, around 15% of them singletons.

Sequenced: central memory CD4+ T cells from blood. The sequence was obtained from a man aged 25-45 years with type 1 diabetes. The chain employs TRBV5-1 and TRBJ2-5; D may be TRBD1 (5 bases). The CDR3 DNA is TGCGCCAGCAGCTTGGCACCAGGGCAAGAGACCCAGTACTTC. This codes for CASSLAPGQETQYF.